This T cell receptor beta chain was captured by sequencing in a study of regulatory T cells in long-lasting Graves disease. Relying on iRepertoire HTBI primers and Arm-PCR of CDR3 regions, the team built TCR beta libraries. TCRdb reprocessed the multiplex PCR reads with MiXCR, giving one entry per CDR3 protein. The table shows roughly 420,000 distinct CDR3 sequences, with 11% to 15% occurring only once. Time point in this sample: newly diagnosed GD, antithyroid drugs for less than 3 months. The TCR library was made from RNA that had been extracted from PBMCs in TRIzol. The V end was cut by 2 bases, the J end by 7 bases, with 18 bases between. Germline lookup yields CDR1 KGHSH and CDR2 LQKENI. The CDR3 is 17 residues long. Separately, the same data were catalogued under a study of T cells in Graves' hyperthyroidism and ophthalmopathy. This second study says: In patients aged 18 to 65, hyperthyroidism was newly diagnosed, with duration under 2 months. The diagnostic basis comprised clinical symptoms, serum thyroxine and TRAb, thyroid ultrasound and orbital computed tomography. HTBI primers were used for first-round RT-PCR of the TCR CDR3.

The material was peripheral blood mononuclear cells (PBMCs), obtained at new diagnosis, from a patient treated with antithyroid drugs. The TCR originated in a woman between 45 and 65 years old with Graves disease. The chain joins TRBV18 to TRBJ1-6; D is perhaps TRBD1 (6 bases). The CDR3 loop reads CASSPSLLRQGNSPLHF. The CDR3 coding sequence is TGTGCCAGCTCACCATCTCTTTTAAGGCAGGGGAATTCACCCCTCCACTTT.